The rows below give T cell receptor beta chains drawn from one sample of a study of T cells in Graves' hyperthyroidism and ophthalmopathy. TCRdb re-derived calls from the multiplex PCR reads in MiXCR, one entry per CDR3 protein. Seen here are some 600,000 distinct CDR3 sequences, 14% observed once, and the top ten hold around 5.4%. The specimen sequenced was blood. These receptors came from a woman between 25 and 40 years old with Graves' hyperthyroidism that later progressed to Graves' ophthalmopathy. The CDR3 runs from the conserved cysteine through the conserved F or W. Each record gives: D gene, J gene, clone size, V gene, CDR3 DNA, CDR3 protein. D genes are given only for firm matches. Rows give clone size only sometimes, using once, few, many, or a class for an expanded clone.

NA | TRBJ2-7 | NA | TRBV6-2/TRBV6-3 | TGTGCCAGCAGTACCCGGGACTTATTCTACGAGCAGTACTTC | CASSTRDLFYEQYF
TRBD1 | TRBJ1-1 | many | TRBV28 | TGTGCCACCCGACAGGGATTGAACACTGAAGCTTTCTTT | CATRQGLNTEAFF
TRBD1 | TRBJ1-2 | many | TRBV19 | TGTGCCAGTCAAAGCGCTAACGACAGGGGGTATAACTATGGCTACACCTTC | CASQSANDRGYNYGYTF
TRBD2 | TRBJ2-1 | NA | TRBV20-1 | TGCAGTGCTAGAGGCGGGAGGGAGAGCTCCTACAATGAGCAGTTCTTC | CSARGGRESSYNEQFF
NA | TRBJ1-1 | NA | TRBV24-1 | TGTGCCACCAAAGGGGGGGGTGACACTGAAGCTTTCTTT | CATKGGGDTEAFF
TRBD2 | TRBJ2-2 | many | TRBV28 | TGTGCCACCACAGCGGGGGCGAACACCGGGGAGCTGTTTTTT | CATTAGANTGELFF
NA | TRBJ2-3 | many | TRBV12-3/TRBV12-4 | TGTGCCAGCAGTTTCCGGCGGGGATACACAGATACGCAGTATTTT | CASSFRRGYTDTQYF
TRBD1 | TRBJ2-5 | many | TRBV30 | TGTGCCTGGAGTATGAAGGGGACAGGGCGGAGGGAGACCCAGTACTTC | CAWSMKGTGRRETQYF
NA | TRBJ2-1 | many | TRBV5-1 | TGCGCCAGCAGGGCTTGGAACAGCGACAATGAGCAGTTCTTC | CASRAWNSDNEQFF
NA | TRBJ1-5 | many | TRBV7-2 | TGTGCCAGCAGCTTAGGCACCTGGGGCAATCAGCCCCAGCATTTT | CASSLGTWGNQPQHF
NA | TRBJ1-5 | NA | TRBV24-1 | TGTGCCACCAGTGACCCGGCCCTTTTCGGGGAGCCCCAGCATTTT | CATSDPALFGEPQHF
NA | TRBJ2-2 | NA | TRBV7-9 | TGTGCCAGCAGCCCCATACGGGGGGCGACGGACACCGGGGAGCTGTTTTTT | CASSPIRGATDTGELFF
TRBD1 | TRBJ1-1 | NA | TRBV13 | TGTGCCAGCAGCGCACGACAGGGGCACACTGAAGCTTTCTTT | CASSARQGHTEAFF
TRBD1 | TRBJ2-3 | many | TRBV24-1 | TGTGCCACCAAAGGGACAGCCACAGATACGCAGTATTTT | CATKGTATDTQYF
NA | TRBJ2-1 | NA | TRBV15 | TGTGCCACCAGCAGAGATCAGATAGGAGGCAATGAGCAGTTCTTC | CATSRDQIGGNEQFF
NA | TRBJ2-6 | many | TRBV12-3/TRBV12-4 | TGTGCCAGCAGCTTAAGCTCTGGGGCCAACGTCCTGACTTTC | CASSLSSGANVLTF
NA | TRBJ2-7 | NA | TRBV7-9 | TGTGCCAGCAGCTTACCGAAGGGTAGAATCTCCTACGAGCAGTACTTC | CASSLPKGRISYEQYF
TRBD1 | TRBJ1-1 | few | TRBV19 | TGTGCCAGTAGCAGACAGGGGGCCGGCACTGAAGCTTTCTTT | CASSRQGAGTEAFF
NA | TRBJ1-1 | few | TRBV5-1 | TGCGCCAGCAGCTTGAGGCCCGTGAACACTGAAGCTTTCTTT | CASSLRPVNTEAFF
TRBD2 | TRBJ2-2 | few | TRBV6-1 | TGTGCCAGCAGGACCCGGGGGGTCACCGGGGAGCTGTTTTTT | CASRTRGVTGELFF
NA | TRBJ1-5 | many | TRBV7-8 | TGTGCCAGCAGCCCCTCCCAGGGTCAGCCCCAGCATTTT | CASSPSQGQPQHF
TRBD1 | TRBJ2-3 | many | TRBV11-2 | TGTGCCAGCAGCTTAGGCCCCCTTGGGACAGGGGGAGCAGATACGCAGTATTTT | CASSLGPLGTGGADTQYF
TRBD2 | TRBJ2-4 | few | TRBV29-1 | TGCAGCGTGGGGGAACTAGCGGGAGGACCAGCCATTCAGTACTTC | CSVGELAGGPAIQYF
NA | TRBJ1-1 | many | TRBV5-1 | TGCGCCAGCAGCTTGGACAGGGTTCACACTGAAGCTTTCTTT | CASSLDRVHTEAFF
TRBD2 | TRBJ2-3 | few | TRBV15 | TGTGCCACCAGCAGAGCAGCGGGGGTAAGCACAGATACGCAGTATTTT | CATSRAAGVSTDTQYF
NA | TRBJ1-5 | many | TRBV19 | TGTGCCAGTAGTATCGGTCAGCAAGGGGCCCGGCCCCAGCATTTT | CASSIGQQGARPQHF
NA | TRBJ1-4 | many | TRBV3-1 | TGTGCCAGCAGCCAAGAAGCCGGGTCTAATGAAAAACTGTTTTTT | CASSQEAGSNEKLFF
NA | TRBJ2-7 | NA | TRBV29-1 | TGCAGCGTTGAGGGGGTGGATAACGAGCAGTACTTC | CSVEGVDNEQYF
TRBD1 | TRBJ1-3 | many | TRBV2 | TGTGCCAGCGGTGCGGACAGGGGCTCTGGAAACACCATATATTTT | CASGADRGSGNTIYF
TRBD1 | TRBJ2-1 | NA | TRBV2 | TGTGCCAGCAGGGCCGGGACAGGGGCCAACAATGAGCAGTTCTTC | CASRAGTGANNEQFF
NA | TRBJ2-3 | NA | TRBV4-1 | TGCGCCAGCAGCCAAGATAAAAGCGGAGCTAGCACAGATACGCAGTATTTT | CASSQDKSGASTDTQYF
NA | TRBJ2-7 | many | TRBV28 | TGTGCCAGCAGCCAGATTCGAGGGCAGGCCTACGAGCAGTACTTC | CASSQIRGQAYEQYF
NA | TRBJ1-6 | many | TRBV28 | TGTGCCAGCAACACTCTAAAAAATTCACCCCTCCACTTT | CASNTLKNSPLHF
TRBD1 | TRBJ1-1 | many | TRBV5-1 | TGCGCCAGCAGCTTGGTAACAGGGGCTGAAGCTTTCTTT | CASSLVTGAEAFF
NA | TRBJ1-2 | NA | TRBV19 | TGTGCCAGTAGTCCACGACACGCAAACTATGGCTACACCTTC | CASSPRHANYGYTF
NA | TRBJ2-1 | many | TRBV9 | TGTGCCAGCAGCGTAGACGGCTACTCCTACAATGAGCAGTTCTTC | CASSVDGYSYNEQFF
NA | TRBJ2-5 | NA | TRBV24-1 | TGTGCCACCGGTTTCGGGGAGACCCAGTACTTC | CATGFGETQYF
TRBD2 | TRBJ2-2 | NA | TRBV7-3 | TGTGCCAGCAGCTCTAGCGGGAGGATGACCGGGGAGCTGTTTTTT | CASSSSGRMTGELFF
NA | TRBJ2-1 | many | TRBV2 | TGTGCCAGCAGTGCCAATAGGGATGAGCAGTTCTTC | CASSANRDEQFF
TRBD1 | TRBJ1-4 | many | TRBV28 | TGTGCCAGCAGTCCGTCGACAGGGGGTGATGAAAAACTGTTTTTT | CASSPSTGGDEKLFF
NA | TRBJ2-1 | NA | TRBV15 | TGTGCCACCAGCGACCGGCTAGCAGCCGGACGATACAATGAGCAGTTCTTC | CATSDRLAAGRYNEQFF
TRBD1 | TRBJ2-7 | many | TRBV28 | TGTGCCAGCAGTTCCCGGACAGGCCTTTACTACGAGCAGTACTTC | CASSSRTGLYYEQYF
NA | TRBJ1-3 | NA | TRBV9 | TGTGCCAGCAGCCCCGACAGTCGAGGAAACACCATATATTTT | CASSPDSRGNTIYF
TRBD2 | TRBJ2-1 | few | TRBV4-1 | TGCGCCAGCAGCCAAGTGAAGGGCGGGAGCGCCCACAATGAGCAGTTCTTC | CASSQVKGGSAHNEQFF
NA | TRBJ2-7 | NA | TRBV6-1 | TGTGCCAGCAGTGTTTCGGGAGCCTCCTACGAGCAGTACTTC | CASSVSGASYEQYF